This is a list of T cell receptor beta chains from one sample in a study of CD8 T cells in Susac syndrome. A single record per CDR3 protein comes from TCRdb applying MiXCR to the immunoSEQ multiplex PCR reads. The data contain approximately 140,000 distinct CDR3 sequences, 80% to 85% of them singletons. Material: CD8+ T cells from PBMCs. The receptors derive from a human donor with multiple sclerosis. CDR3s include the opening cysteine and the closing phenylalanine or tryptophan. Each record gives: J gene, V gene, clone size, D gene, CDR3 protein, CDR3 DNA. D genes are given only for firm matches. The size of a clone is reported for some rows only, either as once, few or many, or as a class for expanded clones.

>TRBJ1-2|TRBV5-6|NA|TRBD1
CASSLGTGAENYGYTF
TGTGCCAGCAGCTTAGGGACAGGGGCCGAAAACTATGGCTACACCTTC
>TRBJ2-7|TRBV5-5|NA|NA
CASSLARVTYEQYF
TGTGCCAGCAGCTTGGCCAGGGTCACCTACGAGCAGTACTTC
>TRBJ2-7|TRBV19|NA|NA
CASSGGSYEQYF
TGTGCCAGTAGCGGGGGAAGCTACGAGCAGTACTTC
>TRBJ1-4|TRBV5-1|NA|NA
CASSSERGASEKLFF
TGCGCCAGCAGCTCCGAACGGGGGGCGTCGGAAAAACTGTTTTTT
>TRBJ1-1|TRBV5-1|NA|TRBD1
CASSLGQGEMPEAFF
TGCGCCAGCAGCTTAGGACAGGGGGAGATGCCTGAAGCTTTCTTT
>TRBJ1-5|TRBV2|once|NA
CASSGIDSNQPQHF
TGTGCCAGCAGTGGGATTGATAGCAATCAGCCCCAGCATTTT
>TRBJ1-5|TRBV24-1|once|NA
CATSGRGGNQPQHF
TGTGCCACCAGTGGCCGGGGAGGTAATCAGCCCCAGCATTTT
>TRBJ2-1|TRBV24-1|NA|NA
CATSDLKASSYNEQFF
TGTGCCACCAGTGACCTCAAAGCGAGCTCCTACAATGAGCAGTTCTTC
>TRBJ2-2|TRBV5-8|NA|NA
CASSLTALQELFF
TGTGCCAGCAGCTTGACTGCACTGCAGGAGCTGTTTTTT
>TRBJ1-1|TRBV11-2|NA|NA
CASSLDSRSYTEAFF
TGTGCCAGCAGCTTAGATAGCCGAAGCTACACTGAAGCTTTCTTT
>TRBJ2-1|TRBV7-9|NA|NA
CASSSQGTEQFF
TGTGCCAGCAGCTCTCAAGGGACAGAGCAGTTCTTC
>TRBJ2-5|TRBV11-2|NA|NA
CASSLESGHRETQYF
TGTGCCAGCAGCTTAGAGTCGGGACATCGGGAGACCCAGTACTTC
>TRBJ1-2|TRBV19|once|TRBD1
CASRTLGLTGLTDYGYTF
TGTGCCAGTAGGACTCTAGGCCTGACAGGGCTAACCGACTATGGCTACACCTTC
>TRBJ2-1|TRBV5-1|NA|NA
CASSLVPGLYNEQFF
TGCGCCAGCAGCTTGGTTCCGGGGCTTTACAATGAGCAGTTCTTC
>TRBJ2-5|TRBV4-3|NA|NA
CASSRWEQAWETQYF
TGCGCCAGCAGCAGGTGGGAGCAGGCTTGGGAGACCCAGTACTTC
>TRBJ1-1|TRBV19|NA|TRBD1
CASNDGQGVTEAFF
TGTGCCAGTAACGATGGCCAGGGGGTAACTGAAGCTTTCTTT
>TRBJ2-3|TRBV5-6|few|NA
CASSLTITDTQYF
TGTGCCAGCAGCCTCACTATCACAGATACGCAGTATTTT
>TRBJ2-1|TRBV29-1|NA|TRBD2
CSVPTSGGLNEQFF
TGCAGCGTTCCGACTAGCGGGGGTCTCAATGAGCAGTTCTTC
>TRBJ2-1|TRBV6-5|NA|NA
CASSSFGPRDLGNEQFF
TGTGCCAGCAGTTCCTTCGGACCCCGAGATTTGGGCAATGAGCAGTTCTTC
>TRBJ2-2|TRBV6-1|few|NA
CASRGRDSNTGELFF
TGTGCCAGCAGGGGCCGAGACAGTAACACCGGGGAGCTGTTTTTT
>TRBJ1-2|TRBV4-2|few|NA
CASSQETRGRYGYTF
TGTGCCAGCAGCCAAGAGACACGGGGCCGGTATGGCTACACCTTC
>TRBJ2-7|TRBV11-2|NA|NA
CASSLGFGISYEQYF
TGTGCCAGCAGCTTAGGCTTCGGCATTTCCTACGAGCAGTACTTC
>TRBJ2-1|TRBV15|NA|NA
CATSSTQQGYEQFF
TGTGCCACCAGCAGTACCCAACAGGGCTATGAGCAGTTCTTC
>TRBJ1-4|TRBV28|NA|NA
CASSSQNNEKLFF
TGTGCCAGCAGCAGCCAGAATAATGAAAAACTGTTTTTT
>TRBJ2-1|TRBV2|NA|TRBD1
CASSWTGNFNEQFF
TGTGCCAGCAGTTGGACAGGAAACTTCAATGAGCAGTTCTTC
>TRBJ1-5|TRBV27|NA|NA
CATSNRGRNQPQHF
TGTGCCACCTCTAACCGGGGCCGCAATCAGCCCCAGCATTTT
>TRBJ1-1|TRBV6-5|NA|NA
CASSSLTDTNTEAFF
TGTGCCAGCAGTTCCCTGACAGATACGAACACTGAAGCTTTCTTT
>TRBJ1-1|TRBV30|NA|NA
CAWSGGLEAFF
TGTGCCTGGAGTGGGGGTCTCGAAGCTTTCTTT
>TRBJ2-7|TRBV27|NA|NA
CASSFGFSYEQYF
TGTGCCAGCAGTTTCGGGTTCTCCTACGAGCAGTACTTC
>TRBJ1-1|TRBV11-1|NA|NA
CASSSVETDTEAFF
TGTGCCAGCAGCTCAGTGGAGACAGACACTGAAGCTTTCTTT
>TRBJ2-2|TRBV6-2/TRBV6-3|once|NA
CASSYFPEGLTGELFF
TGTGCCAGCAGTTATTTTCCGGAAGGGCTGACCGGGGAGCTGTTTTTT
>TRBJ2-7|TRBV4-1|NA|TRBD2
CASSHTSGSSYEQYF
TGCGCCAGCAGCCACACTAGCGGTAGCTCCTACGAGCAGTACTTC
>TRBJ2-3|TRBV20-1|NA|NA
CSARARGHLNTDTQYF
TGCAGTGCTAGAGCCAGGGGCCACCTAAACACAGATACGCAGTATTTT